The 21 T cell receptor beta chains below were found in one sample sequenced in a study of blood T cell repertoires in COVID-19. Libraries were prepared by immunoSEQ multiplex PCR; TCRdb keeps only in-frame clonotypes and omits some of them. The sample consists of around 220,000 clones, 70% to 90% of them appearing once. The sample comprised peripheral blood. The source of these receptors is a woman aged 40 to 55 who had recovered from COVID-19.

As DNA, the CDR3 is TGTGCCAGCAGCCTCCCTCTAGCGGGAGCCTACAATGAGCAGTTCTTC. Translating gives CASSLPLAGAYNEQFF. V is TRBV7-2 and J is TRBJ2-1, with 10 bases matching TRBD2. The CDR3 loop spans 16 amino acids. In germline, CDR1 is SGHTA, CDR2 FQGNSA. V was pared by 5 bases and J by 2 bases, with 6 bases of the junction left unmatched.

This clone appeared a few times. The chain has TRBV30 and TRBJ1-2, with 8 bases aligning to TRBD1. J lost 4 bases, V lost 5 bases, and 9 bases had no gene match. This CDR3 comprises 14 residues. Germline loops: CDR1 GTSNPN, CDR2 SVGIG (reference sequence). The CDR3 bases are TGTGCCTGGTACGCAGGGGGCGCGGGCTATGGCTACACCTTC. Translated, it gives CAWYAGGAGYGYTF.

This chain uses TRBV4-1 with TRBJ2-2; D is perhaps TRBD1 (5 bases). There are 16 residues in the CDR3. The germline V gene has CDR1 MGHRA and CDR2 YSYEKL. V lost 1 base, J lost 10 bases, and 19 bases lay in between. CDR3 sequence: CASSQALLRGQTELFF. Written as DNA, the CDR3 is TGCGCCAGCAGCCAAGCTTTACTTAGGGGCCAGACGGAGCTGTTTTTT.

This clone was detected only a few times. This chain connects TRBV6-5 to TRBJ1-1; 7 nucleotides agree with TRBD1. The CDR3 runs 13 residues. The V gene's germline CDR1 is MNHEY and CDR2 SVGAGI. With 6 bases clipped from V and 1 base from J, the junction kept 2 bases outside the gene matches. CDR3 in DNA: TGTGCCAGCAGATGGACAGGGAACACTGAAGCTTTCTTT. Protein sequence: CASRWTGNTEAFF.

This clone has a single count. This rearrangement joins TRBV11-1 to TRBJ2-5; no reliable D call. In germline, CDR1 is SGHAT, CDR2 FQDESV (reference sequence). CDR3 size: 14 residues. V shed 2 bases and J shed 3 bases, with 10 bases lying between them. The CDR3 DNA sequence: TGTGCCAGCAGCTTAATAGGCAGGAAAGAGACCCAGTACTTC. Its translation: CASSLIGRKETQYF.

The V and J genes are TRBV5-6 and TRBJ2-7, with D possibly matching TRBD2 (6 bases). The germline CDR1 and CDR2 sequences are SGHDT and YYEEEE. The V gene lost 4 bases and the J gene lost 2 bases, with 19 bases spanning the gap. This CDR3 is 16 amino acids long. This CDR3 reads CASSRGTLAFAYEQYF. The CDR3 DNA reads as TGTGCCAGCAGCCGGGGGACTTTAGCCTTTGCCTACGAGCAGTACTTC.

The chain has TRBV4-1 and TRBJ2-1; 11 nucleotides align to TRBD2. This CDR3 spans 20 amino acids. V lost 0 bases, J lost 4 bases, and 14 bases stayed unmatched. CDR1 and CDR2 (germline): MGHRA, YSYEKL. CDR3 sequence: CASSQDYIFASGRRYNEQFF. The CDR3 DNA sequence: TGCGCCAGCAGCCAAGATTACATTTTCGCTAGCGGGAGGCGATACAATGAGCAGTTCTTC.

This clone was seen only a few times. The chain is built from TRBV21-1 and TRBJ1-3. TRBV21-1 is deemed a pseudogene. CDR3 length: 16 amino acids. The CDR3 here is CASSKVGVSSGNTIYF. As DNA, the CDR3 is TGTGCCAGCAGCAAAGTTGGAGTCAGCTCTGGAAACACCATATATTTT.

This clone was recorded only once. This chain uses TRBV2 with TRBJ2-3; 15 nucleotides agree with TRBD2. V shed 7 bases, J shed 6 bases, and the junction held 14 bases outside the gene matches. Germline V CDR1 and CDR2: SNHLY, FYNNEI. This CDR3 region has 18 residues. The CDR3 loop is CASKRTSGGAKESDTQYF. The DNA of the CDR3 is TGTGCCAGCAAACGGACTAGCGGGGGGGCGAAGGAGTCTGATACGCAGTATTTT.

The rearrangement uses TRBV27 and TRBJ2-7; TRBD1 might be the D (6 bases). The germline gives CDR1 MNHEY, CDR2 SMNVEV (reference sequence). Trimming cost V 2 bases and J 2 bases, with 7 bases left between them. This CDR3 contains 13 residues. CDR3 sequence: CASSLHRAYEQYF. The CDR3 nucleotides read TGTGCCAGCAGTTTACACAGGGCCTACGAGCAGTACTTC.

This rearrangement joins TRBV13 to TRBJ2-3; D perhaps matches TRBD1 (5 bases). Germline V gives CDR1 PRHDT, CDR2 FYEKMQ (reference sequence). Trimming cost V 2 bases and J 0 bases, with 6 bases left between them. The CDR3 totals 14 residues. Written as DNA, the CDR3 is TGTGCCAGCAGCTTACAGGGAAGCACAGATACGCAGTATTTT. Amino acids: CASSLQGSTDTQYF.

The chain is built from TRBV28 and TRBJ2-2; weak D call: TRBD1 (6 bases). Germline assignment: CDR1 MDHEN and CDR2 SYDVKM. V was clipped by 5 bases and J by 1 base, with 8 bases between them. The CDR3 length is 14 residues. The CDR3 DNA reads TGTGCCAGCAGTACGGGACAGAACACCGGGGAGCTGTTTTTT. Amino acids: CASSTGQNTGELFF.

This chain joins TRBV11-3 and TRBJ1-1; no firm D call. V was clipped by 3 bases and J by 0 bases, with 11 bases between them. CDR3 length equals 15 residues. CDR1 is SGHNT, CDR2 YENEEA, per germline. DNA for the CDR3: TGTGCCAGCAGCTTGAGGCTGACTATGAACACTGAAGCTTTCTTT. It translates to CASSLRLTMNTEAFF.

The chain employs TRBV18 and TRBJ1-2; D unclear. V lost 2 bases and J 4 bases, leaving 17 bases between the germline ends. The CDR3 has 16 residues. Per germline, CDR1 KGHSH and CDR2 LQKENI. The CDR3 loop is CASSPSEGTVGYGYTF. CDR3 coding DNA: TGTGCCAGCTCACCAAGCGAAGGTACCGTAGGCTATGGCTACACCTTC.

V and J are TRBV5-1 and TRBJ1-4; the match to TRBD1 covers 9 bases. The CDR3 has 14 amino acids. J was trimmed by 5 bases and V by 5 bases; bases with no gene match: 4. Germline loops: CDR1 SGHRS, CDR2 YFSETQ. The CDR3 bases are TGCGCCAGCAGTTCACAGGGGGCGAATGAAAAACTGTTTTTT. The encoded protein is CASSSQGANEKLFF.

V usage is TRBV7-3 and J usage is TRBJ2-1, with 10 bases lining up with TRBD2. The CDR3 extends over 15 amino acids. V trimming: 4 bases; J trimming: 7 bases; junction bases outside the gene matches: 7. In germline, CDR1 is SGHTA, CDR2 FQGTGA. The CDR3 DNA reads TGTGCCAGCAGCTCGAGCGGGGGGGCAAGGAATGAGCAGTTCTTC. Translation gives CASSSSGGARNEQFF.

This chain uses TRBV20-1 with TRBJ2-2, with TRBD2 as a possible D gene (5 bases). Germline-derived CDR1 and CDR2 are DFQATT and SNEGSKA (reference sequence). Trimming stripped 5 bases from V and 6 bases from J, with 7 bases between. The CDR3 is made up of 11 amino acids. The CDR3 nucleotides are TGCAGTGCTCCAGCGGCCGGGGAGCTGTTTTTT. Amino acids: CSAPAAGELFF.

The chain links TRBV15 to TRBJ1-4; a weak D match, TRBD1 (6 bases). V lost 3 bases, J lost 3 bases, and 11 bases lay in between. The CDR3 spans 15 residues. Germline CDR1 LNHNV, CDR2 YYDKDF (reference sequence). CDR3 amino acids: CATSRHRVANEKLFF. In DNA form, the CDR3 reads TGTGCCACCAGCAGGCACAGGGTGGCTAATGAAAAACTGTTTTTT.

The rearrangement links TRBV7-2 to TRBJ1-2; D may be TRBD1 (6 bases). The germline gives CDR1 SGHTA, CDR2 FQGNSA. There are 15 residues in the CDR3. V gave up 0 bases and J gave up 7 bases, with 15 bases separating them. CDR3 nucleotide sequence: TGTGCCAGCAGCTTAGCGGTAACAGGGTCCTCTGGCTACACCTTC. Encoded protein: CASSLAVTGSSGYTF.

The CDR3 DNA is TGTGCCAGCATGAGGACCGGGACAGCCCGCTCCTACGAGCAGTACTTC. It encodes CASMRTGTARSYEQYF. The chain has TRBV28 and TRBJ2-7; TRBD1 aligns across 7 bases. This CDR3 contains 16 residues. V lost 7 bases, J lost 0 bases, and 12 bases stayed unmatched. CDR1 and CDR2 (germline): MDHEN, SYDVKM.

V and J are TRBV14 and TRBJ2-1; 8 bases are shared with TRBD1. Germline V gene data show CDR1 as SGHDN and CDR2 as FVKESK. V dropped 2 bases and J dropped 0; count of bases not matched to a gene: 6. The CDR3 consists of 17 residues. CDR3 residues: CASSQTGGASSYNEQFF. Here the CDR3 DNA reads TGTGCCAGCAGCCAAACAGGGGGTGCTAGCTCCTACAATGAGCAGTTCTTC.